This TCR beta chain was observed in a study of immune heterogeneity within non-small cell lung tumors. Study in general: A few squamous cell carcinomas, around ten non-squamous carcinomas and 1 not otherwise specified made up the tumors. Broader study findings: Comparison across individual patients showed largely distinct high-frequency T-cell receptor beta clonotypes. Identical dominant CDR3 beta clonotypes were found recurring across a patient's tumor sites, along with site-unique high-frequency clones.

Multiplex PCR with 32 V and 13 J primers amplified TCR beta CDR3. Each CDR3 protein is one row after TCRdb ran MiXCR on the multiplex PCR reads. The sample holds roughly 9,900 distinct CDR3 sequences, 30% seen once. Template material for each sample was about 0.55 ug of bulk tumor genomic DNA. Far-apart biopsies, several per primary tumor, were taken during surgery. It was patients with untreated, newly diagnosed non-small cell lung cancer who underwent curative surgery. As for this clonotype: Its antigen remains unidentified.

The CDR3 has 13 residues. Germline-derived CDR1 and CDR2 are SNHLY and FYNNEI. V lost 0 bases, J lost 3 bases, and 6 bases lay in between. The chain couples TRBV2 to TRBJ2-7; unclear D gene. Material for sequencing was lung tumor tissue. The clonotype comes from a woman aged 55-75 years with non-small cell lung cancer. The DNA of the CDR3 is TGTGCCAGCAGTGAAGCGATGAACTACGAGCAGTACTTC. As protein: CASSEAMNYEQYF.